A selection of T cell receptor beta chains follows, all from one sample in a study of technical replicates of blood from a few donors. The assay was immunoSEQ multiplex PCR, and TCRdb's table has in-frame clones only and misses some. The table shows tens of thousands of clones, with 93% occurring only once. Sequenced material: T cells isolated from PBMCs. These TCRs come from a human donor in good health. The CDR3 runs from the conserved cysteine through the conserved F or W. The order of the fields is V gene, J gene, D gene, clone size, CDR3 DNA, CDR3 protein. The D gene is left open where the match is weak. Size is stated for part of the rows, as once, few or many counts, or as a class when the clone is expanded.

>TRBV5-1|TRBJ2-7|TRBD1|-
TGCGCCAGCGGACAGGGGGCGGCCGAGCAGTACTTC
CASGQGAAEQYF
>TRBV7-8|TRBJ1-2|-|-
TGTGCCAGCAGCTTTCCAGGCTTGAGGGATGGCTACACCTTC
CASSFPGLRDGYTF
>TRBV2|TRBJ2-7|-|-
TGTGCCAGCAGTGATCGGGGTTACTCCTACGAGCAGTACTTC
CASSDRGYSYEQYF
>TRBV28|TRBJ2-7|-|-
TGTGCCAGCACAACCTCAGGATCGTCTTACGAGCAGTACTTC
CASTTSGSSYEQYF
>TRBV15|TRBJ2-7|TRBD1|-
TGTGCCACCAGCAGCGGACAGGGGGCCTACGAGCAGTACTTC
CATSSGQGAYEQYF
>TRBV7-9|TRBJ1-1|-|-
TGTGCCAGCAGCTTAGGGCTGGGGGCAGGGCCGGCGGAAGCTTTCTTT
CASSLGLGAGPAEAFF
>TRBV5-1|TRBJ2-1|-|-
TGCGCCAGCAGCTTGTTTGCCGGGGGCAATGAGCAGTTCTTC
CASSLFAGGNEQFF
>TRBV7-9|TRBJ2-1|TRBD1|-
TGTGCCGTGGGGCAGGGGGCCTACAATGAGCAGTTCTTC
CAVGQGAYNEQFF
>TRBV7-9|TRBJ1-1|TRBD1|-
TGTGCCAGCAGCTTAGCCGAGGACAGGACAGCTTTCTTT
CASSLAEDRTAFF
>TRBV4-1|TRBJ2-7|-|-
TGCGCCAGCAGCCAATCGGTGCGGCCGACCTACGAGCAGTACTTC
CASSQSVRPTYEQYF
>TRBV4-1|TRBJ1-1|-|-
TGCGCCAGCAGCCACCCGGGGGGGGTTTCACACACTGAAGCTTTCTTT
CASSHPGGVSHTEAFF
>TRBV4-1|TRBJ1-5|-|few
TGCGCCAGCAGCCAAGACGGTTTCAATCAGCCCCAGCATTTT
CASSQDGFNQPQHF
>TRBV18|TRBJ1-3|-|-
TGTGCCAGCTCACCAGGACACGGGGGACGGGACGGGAACACCATATATTTT
CASSPGHGGRDGNTIYF
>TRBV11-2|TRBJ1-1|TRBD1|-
TGTGCCAGCAGCTTGACAGGGGAGAACACTGAAGCTTTCTTT
CASSLTGENTEAFF
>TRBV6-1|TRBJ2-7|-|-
TGTGCCAGCAGTATGGAGGGGGCCGTATACGAGCAGTACTTC
CASSMEGAVYEQYF
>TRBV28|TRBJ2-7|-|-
TGTGCCAGCAGTTGGGGGCCACCTCCCTACGAGCAGTACTTC
CASSWGPPPYEQYF
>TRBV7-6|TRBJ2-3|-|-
TGTGCCAGCAGCGCGCCCATGGATACGCAGTATTTT
CASSAPMDTQYF
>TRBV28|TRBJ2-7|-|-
TGTGCCAGCAGTTTAGGCGGTGGTAGCTACGAGCAGTACTTC
CASSLGGGSYEQYF
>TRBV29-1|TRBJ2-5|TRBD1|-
TGCAGCGTTAGGACAGGGGTCGATGAGACCCAGTACTTC
CSVRTGVDETQYF
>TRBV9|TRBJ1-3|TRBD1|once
TGTGCCAGCAGCGCGACAGGGGTTGGAAACACCATATATTTT
CASSATGVGNTIYF
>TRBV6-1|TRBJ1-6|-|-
TGTGCCAGCAGTGAAGTTTTATCCCGGACTGGCTCACCCCTCCACTTT
CASSEVLSRTGSPLHF
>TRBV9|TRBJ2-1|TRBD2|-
TGTGCCAGCAGCCCCACGAGCGGGGGATACAATGAGCAGTTCTTC
CASSPTSGGYNEQFF
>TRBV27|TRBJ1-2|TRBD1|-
TGTGCCAGCAGTATACAGGGGGCGGAGGCGCGTGGCTACACCTTC
CASSIQGAEARGYTF
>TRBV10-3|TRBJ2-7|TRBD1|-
TGTGCCACCACAGGGGGCTCCTACGAGCAGTACTTC
CATTGGSYEQYF
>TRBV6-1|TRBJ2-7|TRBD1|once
TGTGCCAGCAGCAGAAGGGGGCTAAACTACGAGCAGTACTTC
CASSRRGLNYEQYF
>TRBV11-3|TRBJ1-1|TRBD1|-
TGTGCCAGCAGCTTACTCGGCAAAATGACCCGGGACAGTTTGAACACTGAAGCTTTCTTT
CASSLLGKMTRDSLNTEAFF
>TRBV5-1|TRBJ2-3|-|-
TGCGCCAGCAGCCCTGCTAGGAATGTATACACAGATACGCAGTATTTT
CASSPARNVYTDTQYF
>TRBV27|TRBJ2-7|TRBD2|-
TGTGCCAGCAGTTTATACGGGACTACCACCAGCTCCTACGAGCAGTACTTC
CASSLYGTTTSSYEQYF
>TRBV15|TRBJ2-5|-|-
TGTGCCACCGGTAGCGACCAAGAGACCCAGTACTTC
CATGSDQETQYF
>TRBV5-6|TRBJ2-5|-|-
TGTGCCAGCAGCTTGGCAGAAGAGACCCAGTACTTC
CASSLAEETQYF
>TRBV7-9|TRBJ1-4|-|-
TGTGCCAGCAGACAAACAGGGATGGATGAAAAACTGTTTTTT
CASRQTGMDEKLFF
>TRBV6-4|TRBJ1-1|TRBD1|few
TGTGCCAGCAGTGACTCGGGGGCCGGGACAGGGATTCGTACTGAAGCTTTCTTT
CASSDSGAGTGIRTEAFF
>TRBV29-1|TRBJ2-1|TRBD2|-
TGCAGCGTAAGGACTAGCGGGAGTTCGGATGAGCAGTTCTTC
CSVRTSGSSDEQFF
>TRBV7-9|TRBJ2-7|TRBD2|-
TGTGCCAGCAGCTTAGACCGGACTAGCCGTGGCGAGCAGTACTTC
CASSLDRTSRGEQYF
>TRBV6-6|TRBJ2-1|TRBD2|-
TGTGCCAGCAGTTCGGGACTAGCGGGGAATGAGCAGTTCTTC
CASSSGLAGNEQFF
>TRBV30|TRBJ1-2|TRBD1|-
TGTGCCTGGAAGGTAACAGGGGGCTCGGTCTATGGCTACACCTTC
CAWKVTGGSVYGYTF